One and the same sample provided the 3 T cell receptor beta chains below, sequenced in a study of cytomegalovirus exposure and HLA in healthy donors. PCR primers comprised 60 Vbeta and 13 Jbeta primers. Profiled with immunoSEQ multiplex PCR; TCRdb holds only in-frame clones, not every one. The sample shows around 110,000 clones, 82% of them seen only once. Sequencing was carried out using PBMCs. All receptors come from a man aged 25-40 years in good health and CMV-seropositive.

V and J are TRBV30 and TRBJ1-4; D unresolved. V was clipped by 2 bases and J by 7 bases, with 11 bases between them. From germline, CDR1 is GTSNPN and CDR2 SVGIG (reference sequence). CDR3 length: 13 residues. The CDR3 is CAWSPQAVEKLFF. DNA of the CDR3: TGTGCCTGGAGTCCCCAAGCGGTTGAAAAACTGTTTTTT.

The chain combines TRBV9 with TRBJ1-6; D might be TRBD1 (6 bases). Germline CDR1 SGDLS, CDR2 YYNGEE. Trimming left V 4 bases short and J 7 bases short, with 12 bases between. The CDR3 is 14 residues long. The CDR3 bases are TGTGCCAGCAGCCAATTCACAGGGAATTCACCCCTCCACTTT. Translated, it gives CASSQFTGNSPLHF.

The gene calls are TRBV19 and TRBJ1-4; D uncertain. This CDR3 has 14 residues. With 6 bases removed from V and 8 bases from J, the gap between germline ends came to 16 bases. Per germline, CDR1 LNHDA and CDR2 SQIVND (reference sequence). CDR3 in amino acids: CASRRSAGGEKLFF. CDR3 nucleotides: TGTGCCAGTAGACGCTCAGCTGGCGGCGAAAAACTGTTTTTT.